The clone carrying this TCR beta chain was observed a few times. The sample belongs to a study of identical twins. Per the germline V gene, CDR1 is SGHAT and CDR2 is FQNNGV. The CDR3 has 17 residues. V dropped 2 bases and J dropped 3 bases, with 17 bases sitting between them. TCRdb analysed the 5' RACE reads with MiXCR anew, one entry per CDR3 protein. This sample has a few hundred thousand distinct CDR3 sequences, with 9% to 15% found just once. Separately, the same data were catalogued under a study of yellow fever vaccine responses in identical twins.

Material for sequencing was CD8+ T cells sorted from blood. The TCR originated in a woman between 18 and 29 years old in good health. The V gene is TRBV11-2, the J gene TRBJ2-1; the D is unclear. CDR3 nucleotide sequence: TGTGCCAGCAGCTTATCCCCTTGGCAGCGAGACTACAATGAGCAGTTCTTC. It translates to CASSLSPWQRDYNEQFF.